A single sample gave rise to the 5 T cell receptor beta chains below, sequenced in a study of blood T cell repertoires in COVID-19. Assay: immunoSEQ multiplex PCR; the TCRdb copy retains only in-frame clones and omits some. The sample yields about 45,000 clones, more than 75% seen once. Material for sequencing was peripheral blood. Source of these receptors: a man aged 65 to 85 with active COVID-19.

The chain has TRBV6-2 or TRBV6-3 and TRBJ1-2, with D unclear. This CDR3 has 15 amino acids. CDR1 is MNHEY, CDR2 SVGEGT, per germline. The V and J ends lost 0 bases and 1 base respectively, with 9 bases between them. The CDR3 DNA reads TGTGCCAGCAGTTACTCGAAGGACTTTAACTATGGCTACACCTTC. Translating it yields CASSYSKDFNYGYTF.

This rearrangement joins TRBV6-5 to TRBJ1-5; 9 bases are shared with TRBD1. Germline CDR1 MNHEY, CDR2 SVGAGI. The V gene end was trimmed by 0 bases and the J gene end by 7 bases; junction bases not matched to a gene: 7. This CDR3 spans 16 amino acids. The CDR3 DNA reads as TGTGCCAGCAGTTACTCGAGGACAGGGGCGGGCCAGCCCCAGCATTTT. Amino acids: CASSYSRTGAGQPQHF.

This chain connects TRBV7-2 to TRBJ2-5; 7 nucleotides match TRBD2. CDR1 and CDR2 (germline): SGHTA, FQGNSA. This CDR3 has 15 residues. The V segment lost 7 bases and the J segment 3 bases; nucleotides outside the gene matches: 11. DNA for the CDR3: TGTGCCAGCAATGGAAGAGGCGGGAGTAAAGAGACCCAGTACTTC. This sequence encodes CASNGRGGSKETQYF.

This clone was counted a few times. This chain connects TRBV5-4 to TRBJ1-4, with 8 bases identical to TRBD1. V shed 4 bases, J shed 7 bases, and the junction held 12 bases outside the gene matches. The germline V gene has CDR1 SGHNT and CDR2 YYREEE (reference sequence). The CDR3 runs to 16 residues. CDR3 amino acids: CASSDDPTGAAEKLFF. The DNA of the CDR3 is TGTGCCAGCAGCGACGACCCGACAGGGGCGGCTGAAAAACTGTTTTTT.

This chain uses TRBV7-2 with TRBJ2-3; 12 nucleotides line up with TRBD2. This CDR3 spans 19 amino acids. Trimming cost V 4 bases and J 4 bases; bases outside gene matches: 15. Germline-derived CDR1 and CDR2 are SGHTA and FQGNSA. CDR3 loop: CASSSRKSLAGGPADTQYF. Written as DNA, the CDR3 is TGTGCCAGCAGCTCCAGAAAAAGTCTAGCGGGAGGGCCCGCAGATACGCAGTATTTT.